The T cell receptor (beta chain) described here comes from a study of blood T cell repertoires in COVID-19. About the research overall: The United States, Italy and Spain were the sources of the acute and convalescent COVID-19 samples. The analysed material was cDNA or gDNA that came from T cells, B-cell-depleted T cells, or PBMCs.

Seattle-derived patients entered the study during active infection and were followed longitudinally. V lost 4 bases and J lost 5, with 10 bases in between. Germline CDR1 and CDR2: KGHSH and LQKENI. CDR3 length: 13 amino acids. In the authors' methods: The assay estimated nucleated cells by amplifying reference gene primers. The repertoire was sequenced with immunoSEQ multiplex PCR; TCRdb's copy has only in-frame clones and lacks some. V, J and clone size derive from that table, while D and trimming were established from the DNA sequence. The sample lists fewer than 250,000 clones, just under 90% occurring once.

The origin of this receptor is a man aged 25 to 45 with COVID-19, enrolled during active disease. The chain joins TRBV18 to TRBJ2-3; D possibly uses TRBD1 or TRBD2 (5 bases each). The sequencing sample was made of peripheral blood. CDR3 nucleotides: TGTGCCAGCTCACTACCGGGGCGAGATACGCAGTATTTT. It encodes CASSLPGRDTQYF.